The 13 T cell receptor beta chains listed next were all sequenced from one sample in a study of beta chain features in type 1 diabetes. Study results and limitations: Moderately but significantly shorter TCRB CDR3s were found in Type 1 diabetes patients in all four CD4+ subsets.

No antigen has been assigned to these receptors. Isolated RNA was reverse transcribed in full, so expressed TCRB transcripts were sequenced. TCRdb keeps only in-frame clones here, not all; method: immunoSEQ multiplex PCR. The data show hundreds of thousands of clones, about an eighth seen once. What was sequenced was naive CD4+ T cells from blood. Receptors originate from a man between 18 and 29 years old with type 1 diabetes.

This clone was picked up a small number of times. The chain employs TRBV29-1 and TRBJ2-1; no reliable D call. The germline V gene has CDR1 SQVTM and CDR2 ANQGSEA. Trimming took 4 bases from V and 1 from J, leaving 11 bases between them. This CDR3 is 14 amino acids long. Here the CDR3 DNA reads TGCAGCGTTGGTTCGAGGCGTTCCTACAATGAGCAGTTCTTC. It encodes CSVGSRRSYNEQFF.

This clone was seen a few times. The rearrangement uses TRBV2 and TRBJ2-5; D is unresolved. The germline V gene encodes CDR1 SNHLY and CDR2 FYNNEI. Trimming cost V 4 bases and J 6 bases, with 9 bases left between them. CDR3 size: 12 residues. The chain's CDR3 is CASSGSGQTQYF. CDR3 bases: TGTGCCAGCAGTGGATCTGGGCAGACCCAGTACTTC. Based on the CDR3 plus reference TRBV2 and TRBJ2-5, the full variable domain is EPEVTQTPSHQVTQMGQEVILRCVPISNHLYFYWYRQILGQKVEFLVSFYNNEISEKSEIFDDQFSVERPDGSNFTLKIRSTKLEDSAMYFCASSGSGQTQYFGPGTRLLVL.

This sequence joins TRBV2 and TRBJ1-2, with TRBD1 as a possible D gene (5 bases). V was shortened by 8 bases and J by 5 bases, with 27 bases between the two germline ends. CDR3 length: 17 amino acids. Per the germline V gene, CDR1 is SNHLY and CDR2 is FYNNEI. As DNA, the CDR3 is TGTGCCAGCCGTACCGGGACGGGGCCCCTTTCTGGGTATGGCTACACCTTC. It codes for CASRTGTGPLSGYGYTF. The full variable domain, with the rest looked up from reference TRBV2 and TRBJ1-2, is EPEVTQTPSHQVTQMGQEVILRCVPISNHLYFYWYRQILGQKVEFLVSFYNNEISEKSEIFDDQFSVERPDGSNFTLKIRSTKLEDSAMYFCASRTGTGPLSGYGYTFGSGTRLTVV.

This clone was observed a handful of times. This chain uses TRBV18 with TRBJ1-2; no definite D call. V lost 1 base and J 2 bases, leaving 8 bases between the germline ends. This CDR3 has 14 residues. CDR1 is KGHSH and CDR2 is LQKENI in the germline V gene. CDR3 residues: CASSPRVENYGYTF. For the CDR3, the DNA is TGTGCCAGCTCACCACGGGTCGAAAACTATGGCTACACCTTC.

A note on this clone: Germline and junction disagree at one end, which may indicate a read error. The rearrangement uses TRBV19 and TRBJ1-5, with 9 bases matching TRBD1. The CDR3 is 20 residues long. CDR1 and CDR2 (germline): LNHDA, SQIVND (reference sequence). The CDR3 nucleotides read TGTGCCAGTAGGCTATCCGCCGGGGACAGGGTATGGGGTAGCGATCAGCCCCAGCATTTT. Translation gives CASRLSAGDRVWGSDQPQHF.

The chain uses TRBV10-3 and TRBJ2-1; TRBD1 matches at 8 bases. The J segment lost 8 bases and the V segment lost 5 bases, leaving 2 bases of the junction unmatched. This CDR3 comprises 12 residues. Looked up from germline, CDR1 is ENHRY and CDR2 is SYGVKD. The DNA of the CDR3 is TGTGCCATCAGTTCGACAGGGGATGAGCAGTTCTTC. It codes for CAISSTGDEQFF.

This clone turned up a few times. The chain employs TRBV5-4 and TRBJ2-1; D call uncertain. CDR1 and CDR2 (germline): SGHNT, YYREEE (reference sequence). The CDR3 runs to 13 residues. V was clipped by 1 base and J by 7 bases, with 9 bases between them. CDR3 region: CASSLQLSNEQFF. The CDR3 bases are TGTGCCAGCAGCTTGCAACTGAGTAATGAGCAGTTCTTC.

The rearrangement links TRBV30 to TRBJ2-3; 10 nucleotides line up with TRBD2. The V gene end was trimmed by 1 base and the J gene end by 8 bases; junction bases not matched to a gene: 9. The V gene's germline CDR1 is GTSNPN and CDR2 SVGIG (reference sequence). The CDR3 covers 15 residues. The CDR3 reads CAWSGERGGFGTQYF. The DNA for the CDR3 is TGTGCCTGGAGTGGGGAGCGGGGGGGCTTCGGTACGCAGTATTTT.

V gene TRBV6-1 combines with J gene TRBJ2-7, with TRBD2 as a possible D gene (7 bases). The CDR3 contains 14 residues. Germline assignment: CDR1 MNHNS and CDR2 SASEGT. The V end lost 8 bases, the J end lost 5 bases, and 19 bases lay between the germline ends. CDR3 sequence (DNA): TGTGCCAGCTTTATGAGGAGGGGGGGCCACGAGCAGTACTTC. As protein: CASFMRRGGHEQYF.

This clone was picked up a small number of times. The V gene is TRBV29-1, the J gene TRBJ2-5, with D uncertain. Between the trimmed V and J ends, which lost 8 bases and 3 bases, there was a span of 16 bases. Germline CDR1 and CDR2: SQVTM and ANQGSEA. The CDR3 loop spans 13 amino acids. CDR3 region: CSHPGGREETQYF. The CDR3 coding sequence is TGCAGCCACCCGGGCGGACGGGAAGAGACCCAGTACTTC.

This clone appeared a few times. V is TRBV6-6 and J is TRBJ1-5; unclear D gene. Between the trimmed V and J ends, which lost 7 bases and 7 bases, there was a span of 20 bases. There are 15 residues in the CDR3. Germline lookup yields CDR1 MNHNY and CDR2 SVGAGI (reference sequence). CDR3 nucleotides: TGTGCCAGCACCCCTATGCAGGAATGGGAGCAGCCCCAGCATTTT. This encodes CASTPMQEWEQPQHF.

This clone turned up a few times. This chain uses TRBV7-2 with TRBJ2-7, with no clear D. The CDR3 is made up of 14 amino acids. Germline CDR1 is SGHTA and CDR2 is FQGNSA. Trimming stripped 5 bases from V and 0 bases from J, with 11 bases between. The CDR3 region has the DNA TGTGCCAGCAGCCGTACAGTCAGCTCCTACGAGCAGTACTTC. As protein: CASSRTVSSYEQYF.

CDR3 nucleotide sequence: TGTGCCAGCAGCTCAGACGGGGCGCCCCAGCATTTT. Protein sequence: CASSSDGAPQHF. The chain is built from TRBV7-9 and TRBJ1-5; a weak D match, TRBD1 (5 bases). Trimming pared 4 bases from V and 9 bases from J, leaving 10 bases between. The CDR3 has 12 amino acids. Germline V gene lookup returns CDR1 SEHNR and CDR2 FQNEAQ (reference sequence).